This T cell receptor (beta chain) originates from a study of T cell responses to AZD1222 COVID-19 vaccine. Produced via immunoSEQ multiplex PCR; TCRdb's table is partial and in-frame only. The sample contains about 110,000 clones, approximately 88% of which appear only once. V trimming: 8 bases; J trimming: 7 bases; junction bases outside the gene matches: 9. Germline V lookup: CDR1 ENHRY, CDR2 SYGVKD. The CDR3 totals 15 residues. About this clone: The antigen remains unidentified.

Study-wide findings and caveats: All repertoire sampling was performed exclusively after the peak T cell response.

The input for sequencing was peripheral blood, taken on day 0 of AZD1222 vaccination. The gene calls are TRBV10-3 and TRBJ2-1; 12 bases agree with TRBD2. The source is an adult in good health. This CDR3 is CAIGRTSGTYNEQFF. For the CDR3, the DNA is TGTGCCATCGGTAGGACTAGCGGGACTTATAATGAGCAGTTCTTC.